This entry is about one T cell receptor beta chain. Its antigen is not known. The source of the sample is a study of T cell repertoires in cytomegalovirus infection. Study at large: Signatures in public TCR beta sequences pointed to both CMV infection and matching HLA type. General study points: Cumulative frequency (of public TCR beta family members) identified carriers of CMV plus the relevant HLA.

From the reads, TCRdb called clonotypes with MiXCR, one entry per CDR3 protein. The sample carries a few hundred thousand distinct CDR3 sequences, 26% recorded once. V lost 6 bases to trimming and J lost 3 bases, with 12 bases between them. The germline gives CDR1 ENHRY, CDR2 SYGVKD. The CDR3 is made up of 13 amino acids. Sequencing was carried out using PBMCs. This receptor was identified in a human donor in good health (CMV status not recorded). Some clones in this sample may be carry-over from other donors' samples. The chain recombines TRBV10-3 with TRBJ2-7; TRBD2 is a possible D gene (6 bases). CDR3 in amino acids: CAIRPWDFYEQYF. CDR3 DNA: TGTGCCATCAGACCTTGGGACTTCTACGAGCAGTACTTC.